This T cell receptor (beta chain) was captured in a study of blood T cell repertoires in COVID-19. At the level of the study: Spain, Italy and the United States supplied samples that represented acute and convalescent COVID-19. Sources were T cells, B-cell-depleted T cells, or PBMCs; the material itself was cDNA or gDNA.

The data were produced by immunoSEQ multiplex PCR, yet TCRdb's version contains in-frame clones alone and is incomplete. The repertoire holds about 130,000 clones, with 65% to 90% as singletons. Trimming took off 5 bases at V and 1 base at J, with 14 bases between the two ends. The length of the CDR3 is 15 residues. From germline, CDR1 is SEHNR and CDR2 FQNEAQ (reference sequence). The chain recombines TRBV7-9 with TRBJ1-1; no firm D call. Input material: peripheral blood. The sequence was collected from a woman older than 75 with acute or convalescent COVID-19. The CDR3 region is CASSPGRQRNTEAFF. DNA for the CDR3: TGTGCCAGCAGCCCTGGGAGGCAGAGGAACACTGAAGCTTTCTTT. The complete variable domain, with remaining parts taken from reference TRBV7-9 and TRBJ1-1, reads DTGVSQNPRHKITKRGQNVTFRCDPISEHNRLYWYRQTLGQGPEFLTYFQNEAQLEKSRLLSDRFSAERPKGSFSTLEIQRTEQGDSAMYLCASSPGRQRNTEAFFGQGTRLTVV.